Following are 15 T cell receptor beta chains from one sample sequenced in a study of blood T cells in healthy people across ages. A sample-barcoded 5' primer and a J-beta primer mix were used in a second PCR of about 6 to 12 cycles. TCRdb re-called the 5' RACE reads with MiXCR, one entry per CDR3 protein. The table lists approximately 830,000 distinct CDR3 sequences, roughly 60% of them singletons. Sequencing input: blood. The receptors come from a man between 25 and 39 years old in good health.

The genes are TRBV4-1 and TRBJ2-5; D unclear. This CDR3 contains 16 residues. CDR1 MGHRA and CDR2 YSYEKL come from the germline V gene. V lost 0 bases and J lost 1, with 12 bases in between. CDR3 sequence reads: CASSQELSGSQETQYF. The CDR3 DNA is TGCGCCAGCAGCCAAGAGCTGTCGGGCTCCCAAGAGACCCAGTACTTC.

A few counts support this clonotype. The V call is TRBV6-6, the J call TRBJ2-7; D might be TRBD1 (5 bases). V dropped 4 bases and J dropped 6 bases, with 10 bases sitting between them. CDR3 length equals 12 residues. Germline V gene sequence: CDR1 MNHNY, CDR2 SVGAGI (reference sequence). CDR3 amino acids: CASSSREVEQYF. CDR3 sequence (DNA): TGTGCCAGCAGTTCCAGGGAAGTCGAGCAGTACTTC.

V gene TRBV12-3 or TRBV12-4 combines with J gene TRBJ2-4; 7 nucleotides line up with TRBD1. The CDR3 runs to 13 residues. The V gene end was trimmed by 6 bases and the J gene end by 13 bases; junction bases not matched to a gene: 12. The CDR3 loop is CASSVARGHEQYF. The CDR3 DNA sequence: TGTGCCAGCAGCGTAGCGAGGGGGCATGAGCAGTACTTC.

This clonotype was counted once. The chain employs TRBV21-1 and TRBJ1-5. TRBV21-1 is tagged as a pseudogene. The CDR3 runs to 14 residues. For the CDR3, the DNA is TGTGCCAGCAGCAGGGACTTTGACAATCAGCCCCAGCATTTT. Its translation: CASSRDFDNQPQHF.

The count of this clonotype is one. The rearrangement links TRBV19 to TRBJ2-4, with D tentatively TRBD1 or TRBD2 (6 bases each). The DNA end favors TRBJ2-7, so the J call may be wrong. Germline-derived CDR1 and CDR2 are LNHDA and SQIVND (reference sequence). This CDR3 comprises 14 residues. CDR3 coding DNA: TGTGCCAGTAGTATTCCGGGGGCATTGGACGAGCAGTACTTC. It encodes CASSIPGALDEQYF.

This sequence joins TRBV6-5 and TRBJ2-1, with D perhaps given as TRBD1 or TRBD2 (6 bases each). The germline CDR1 and CDR2 sequences are MNHEY and SVGAGI. The CDR3 length is 14 residues. Trimming pared 6 bases from V and 8 bases from J, leaving 17 bases between. The CDR3 DNA follows: TGTGCCAGCAGCCGACCCGGGGGCGGGTATGAGCAGTTCTTC. Translation: CASSRPGGGYEQFF.

The chain uses TRBV6-2 or TRBV6-3 and TRBJ2-1; D assignment may be TRBD1 or TRBD2 (7 bases each). Trimming cost V 6 bases and J 3 bases, with 15 bases left between them. Germline assignment: CDR1 MNHEY and CDR2 SVGEGT. CDR3 length equals 15 residues. The CDR3 DNA reads as TGTGCCAGCAGCCTCAGGGGGGGGAACTACAATGAGCAGTTCTTC. Its translation is CASSLRGGNYNEQFF.

In nucleotides, the CDR3 is TGCAGTGCAGGGACAGGGTATGAGGAGACCCAGTACTTC. This codes for CSAGTGYEETQYF. The chain combines TRBV20-1 with TRBJ2-5; 9 bases align to TRBD1. The ends lost 6 bases at V and 5 bases at J; junction bases unmatched: 7. The CDR3 has 13 residues. Germline CDR1 reads DFQATT; CDR2 reads SNEGSKA (reference sequence).

The J gene is TRBJ1-2, the V gene TRBV20-1, with a possible D match to TRBD1 (5 bases). The CDR3 is 12 residues long. The V end was cut by 3 bases, the J end by 8 bases, with 13 bases between. Germline-derived CDR1 and CDR2 are DFQATT and SNEGSKA (reference sequence). The CDR3 DNA sequence: TGCAGTGCTAGTGACGGGGCGCGAGGCTACACCTTC. This sequence encodes CSASDGARGYTF.

Only a few counts were recorded for this clonotype. Here the CDR3 reads CASSLEQGISEQFF. Written as DNA, the CDR3 is TGTGCCAGCAGCTTAGAACAGGGCATAAGTGAGCAGTTCTTC. The genes are TRBV13 and TRBJ2-1; the D gene is possibly TRBD1 (6 bases). Trimming pared 1 base from V and 9 bases from J, leaving 13 bases between. The CDR3 runs 14 residues. Per germline, CDR1 PRHDT and CDR2 FYEKMQ (reference sequence).

The chain is built from TRBV29-1 and TRBJ2-7; weak D call: TRBD2 (6 bases). V lost 8 bases and J lost 0, with 14 bases in between. CDR1 and CDR2 from the germline V gene are SQVTM and ANQGSEA. This CDR3 is 13 amino acids long. Here the CDR3 DNA reads TGCAGCACGGCGGAGGGTTACTCCTACGAGCAGTACTTC. It translates to CSTAEGYSYEQYF.

The CDR3 region has the DNA TGTGCCAGCAGTTTATTTTGGGGAATAGAGACCCAGTACTTC. Translation gives CASSLFWGIETQYF. The chain joins TRBV27 to TRBJ2-5; the D is unclear. The CDR3 has 14 amino acids. The germline V gene has CDR1 MNHEY and CDR2 SMNVEV (reference sequence). With 1 base removed from V and 4 bases from J, the gap between germline ends came to 10 bases.

The V gene is TRBV7-9, the J gene TRBJ2-1; no clear D gene. Germline CDR1 and CDR2: SEHNR and FQNEAQ (reference sequence). V lost 4 bases and J 0 bases, leaving 13 bases between the germline ends. This CDR3 spans 16 amino acids. The CDR3 loop reads CASSSIWISSYNEQFF. The CDR3 nucleotides are TGTGCCAGCAGCTCTATATGGATCAGCTCCTACAATGAGCAGTTCTTC.

The genes are TRBV10-3 and TRBJ1-1, with D maybe TRBD1 (5 bases). Germline loops: CDR1 ENHRY, CDR2 SYGVKD. Trimming took 7 bases from V and 4 from J, leaving 13 bases between them. The CDR3 loop spans 13 amino acids. For the CDR3, the DNA is TGTGCCATCACTGGGGCTTCGGGCACTGAAGCTTTCTTT. Translation gives CAITGASGTEAFF.

The chain employs TRBV7-2 and TRBJ2-7; TRBD2 matches 7 bases. Germline values: CDR1 SGHTA, CDR2 FQGNSA. This CDR3 region has 14 residues. Losses at the gene ends were 4 bases for V and 4 bases for J; bases not matched to a gene: 7. The CDR3 loop reads CASSSGLVGYEQYF. CDR3 in DNA: TGTGCCAGCAGCTCCGGACTAGTCGGTTACGAGCAGTACTTC.